Listed below are T cell receptor beta chains from one sample, sequenced in a study of T cells in Graves' hyperthyroidism and ophthalmopathy. Using its own MiXCR run on the multiplex PCR reads, TCRdb lists one record per CDR3 protein. Of 380,000 or so distinct CDR3 sequences in the sample, roughly 19% are singletons; the top ten hold 3.5% to 4%. Sequenced material: blood. Receptors were obtained from a woman under 30 with Graves' hyperthyroidism. The CDR3 runs from the conserved cysteine through the conserved F or W. Each record gives: D gene, J gene, V gene, clone size, CDR3 protein. A D gene is named only where the DNA matches it firmly. The size entry is marked missing in some rows and otherwise reads once, few, many or a size class.

.,TRBJ1-2,TRBV5-4,many,CASSLWGGGYGYTF
.,TRBJ1-2,TRBV30,many,CAWSPYEGGYTF
.,TRBJ2-4,TRBV11-2,many,CASSLHRENIQYF
.,TRBJ1-3,TRBV6-5,many,CASRRVGDSGNTIYF
TRBD1,TRBJ1-1,TRBV20-1,many,CSARGQGAFTEAFF
.,TRBJ1-2,TRBV7-9,many,CASSLDSSYGYTF
.,TRBJ2-7,TRBV6-1,many,CASSETAPYEQYF
.,TRBJ1-2,TRBV19,many,CARAGGGIYGYTF
TRBD1,TRBJ1-2,TRBV29-1,many,CSVRGQGYGYTF
.,TRBJ2-5,TRBV7-8,many,CASSFLLKGGRETQYF
.,TRBJ2-2,TRBV3-1,few,CASSQEIPGAGELFF
TRBD2,TRBJ2-5,TRBV2,many,CASSAKVGRLAAQETQYF
TRBD2,TRBJ2-3,TRBV24-1,many,CATSDLGGLAGGRTDTQYF
.,TRBJ2-2,TRBV20-1,many,CSAKGLNTGELFF
.,TRBJ2-5,TRBV20-1,many,CSARKGREETQYF
TRBD1,TRBJ1-3,TRBV9,few,CASSPHRTGPNTIYF
.,TRBJ1-5,TRBV30,many,CAWSGASNQPQHF
.,TRBJ1-2,TRBV29-1,many,CSVVYPGKNYGYTF
TRBD1,TRBJ1-2,TRBV13,many,CASSLGDRTSLAYGYTF
TRBD1,TRBJ2-6,TRBV6-1,.,CASTGTGGTGSNVLTF
.,TRBJ1-1,TRBV7-8,.,CASSWGRGPQEAFF
TRBD1,TRBJ1-1,TRBV20-1,many,CSAIRDREAFF
TRBD1,TRBJ2-7,TRBV7-9,.,CASSLGQGLGEQYF
.,TRBJ1-5,TRBV6-2/TRBV6-3,many,CASSYRSRDNQPQHF
TRBD2,TRBJ2-5,TRBV19,.,CASSIGLAGGPDQETQYF
TRBD1,TRBJ1-1,TRBV12-3/TRBV12-4,many,CASSNHRDRGTEAFF
.,TRBJ1-5,TRBV19,many,CASSPRTGYNQPQHF
TRBD1,TRBJ2-5,TRBV25-1,few,CASSETPGQGEYQETQYF
.,TRBJ1-3,TRBV10-3,many,CAIGGSSGNTIYF